The present T cell receptor beta chain was sequenced within a study of cytomegalovirus exposure and HLA in healthy donors. For the study at large: Counted in an early data release were 75 million to 85 million unique TCRs from HLA-typed donors. Most genotyped donors, over 70% of about 400, had Caucasian-associated genetic ancestry.

Of note for this clone: Its antigen is not identified.

Germline V lookup: CDR1 SGHNT, CDR2 YYREEE (reference sequence). J lost 5 bases, V lost 3 bases, and 5 bases had no gene match. The CDR3 has 14 amino acids. Study-wide points: In an earlier analysis, about 90% or about 30%: the productive usage of most TCR beta V segments.

Vbeta (60) and Jbeta (13) primers were used in the PCR. TCRdb's copy holds only in-frame clones and misses some; the assay was immunoSEQ multiplex PCR. The table shows roughly 200,000 clones, with roughly 13% occurring only once. This chain connects TRBV5-4 to TRBJ2-5; 9 bases line up with TRBD2. Sample: PBMCs. This receptor was taken from a man aged 50 to 60 in good health and CMV-seropositive. Here the CDR3 DNA reads TGTGCCAGCAGCTACAGGACTAGCGAGGAGACCCAGTACTTC. This codes for CASSYRTSEETQYF.